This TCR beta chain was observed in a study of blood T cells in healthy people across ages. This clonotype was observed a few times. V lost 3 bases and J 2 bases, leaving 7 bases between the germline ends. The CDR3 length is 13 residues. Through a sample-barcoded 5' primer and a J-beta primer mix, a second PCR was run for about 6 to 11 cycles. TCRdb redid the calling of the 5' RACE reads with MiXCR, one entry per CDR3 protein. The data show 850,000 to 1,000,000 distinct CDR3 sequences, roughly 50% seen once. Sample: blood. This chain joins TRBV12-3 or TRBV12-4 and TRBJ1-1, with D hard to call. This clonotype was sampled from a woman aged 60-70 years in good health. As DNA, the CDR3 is TGTGCCAGCAGTTTTGACATCAACACTGAAGCTTTCTTT. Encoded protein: CASSFDINTEAFF.